This record concerns one T cell receptor (beta chain) sequence. Other DNA sequences in this sample translate to the same CDR3. This CDR3 comprises 12 residues. Looked up from germline, CDR1 is SEHNR and CDR2 is FQNEAQ (reference sequence). V lost 2 bases and J 8 bases, leaving 9 bases between the germline ends. The sample comes from a study of blood T cell repertoires in COVID-19. Under the authors' procedure: Counts of nucleated cells, estimated from reference gene primer amplification, were obtained. Sequenced by immunoSEQ multiplex PCR; TCRdb stores in-frame clones only, minus some. The V and J calls and the clone size are those of that table, but D and trimming were determined from the DNA. The sample lists approximately 440,000 clones, 75% to 90% seen once, with roughly 0.7% in the top ten. Cohort allocation depended upon clinical history that participants reported. In Cohort 3, a recovered donor had either two negative PCRs, clearance, or symptom resolution.

What was sequenced was PBMCs or T cells enriched from blood (not recorded which). The genes are TRBV7-9 and TRBJ1-2; a weak D match, TRBD1 (5 bases). The TCR sequence derives from a woman aged 18-29 years who had recovered from COVID-19. The CDR3 is CASSLQGLGYTF. The CDR3 DNA reads as TGTGCCAGCAGCTTACAGGGTTTAGGCTACACCTTC.